A selection of T cell receptor beta chains follows, all from one sample in a study of T cell responses to AZD1222 COVID-19 vaccine. Profiling relied on immunoSEQ multiplex PCR, and the TCRdb table lists in-frame clones only, not all of them. The data show about 69,000 clones, 80% seen once. Sequencing used peripheral blood, obtained 28 days after the second AZD1222 dose. The receptors derive from an adult who received the AZD1222 COVID-19 vaccine. The CDR3 runs from the conserved cysteine through the conserved F or W. The D gene is left open where the match is weak. Expanded clones are given a class, and other clones once, few, many or no size at all.

V	D	J	size	DNA	CDR3
TRBV5-1	NA	TRBJ2-7	once	TGCGCCAGCAGCTTGGACTTGGGGAGTGAGCAGTACTTC	CASSLDLGSEQYF
TRBV5-6	TRBD1	TRBJ1-6	NA	TGTGCCAGCAGCTTGCGGACAGGGGGTGATTCACCCCTCCACTTT	CASSLRTGGDSPLHF
TRBV2	NA	TRBJ1-6	NA	TGTGCCAGCAACGAGGGGGGGAATTCACCCCTCCACTTT	CASNEGGNSPLHF
TRBV10-3	TRBD1	TRBJ2-2	NA	TGTGCCATCACCCATGGACAGGGTAGAAACACCGGGGAGCTGTTTTTT	CAITHGQGRNTGELFF
TRBV7-8	TRBD2	TRBJ2-5	NA	TGTGCCAGCAGCTTCGGACTAGCGGGGGTCGGGGAGACCCAGTACTTC	CASSFGLAGVGETQYF
TRBV5-1	NA	TRBJ2-2	NA	TGCGCCAGCAGCTTGGGCCATTCGAACACCGGGGAGCTGTTTTTT	CASSLGHSNTGELFF
TRBV7-8	NA	TRBJ2-2	many	TGTGCCACCGCGTTTGGGACCGGGGAGCTGTTTTTT	CATAFGTGELFF
TRBV3-1/TRBV3-2	TRBD2	TRBJ2-3	NA	TGTGCCAGCACCCCCCTTGGGAGCGGGGGGGCGGGAGATACGCAGTATTTT	CASTPLGSGGAGDTQYF
TRBV7-2	NA	TRBJ1-5	NA	TGTGCCAGCAGCGGCAGGGATAGCAATCAGCCCCAGCATTTT	CASSGRDSNQPQHF
TRBV19	NA	TRBJ1-5	NA	TGTGCCAGCCGCCACAAAGGCGAAACAAATCAGCCCCAGCATTTT	CASRHKGETNQPQHF
TRBV30	NA	TRBJ1-6	NA	TGTGCCTGGAGCGACGGGACATACTCACCCCTCCACTTT	CAWSDGTYSPLHF
TRBV30	NA	TRBJ1-1	NA	TGTGCCTGGAGTGTGGATCGGAACACTGAAGCTTTCTTT	CAWSVDRNTEAFF
TRBV6-2/TRBV6-3	NA	TRBJ2-3	NA	TGTGCCAGCAGTTACCGGGTGGGAGCCACAGATACGCAGTATTTT	CASSYRVGATDTQYF
TRBV14	NA	TRBJ2-1	NA	TGTGCCAGCAGCCCCGGCCTCACGAACTACAATGAGCAGTTCTTC	CASSPGLTNYNEQFF
TRBV29-1	NA	TRBJ1-1	NA	TGCAGCGTTGAGGGCCACTTAAACACTGAAGCTTTCTTT	CSVEGHLNTEAFF
TRBV30	NA	TRBJ1-4	NA	TGTGCCTGGAGTGTACTTGGGAGTGAAAAACTGTTTTTT	CAWSVLGSEKLFF
TRBV6-2/TRBV6-3	NA	TRBJ2-1	NA	TGTGCCAGCAGTTACGGGACGAGGAATATTAAACACAAAAAGCAGTTCTTC	CASSYGTRNIKHKKQFF
TRBV5-1	NA	TRBJ1-6	NA	TGCGCCAGCAGAGACAGCGATAATTCACCCCTCCACTTT	CASRDSDNSPLHF
TRBV4-1	NA	TRBJ1-1	few	TGCGCCAGCAGCCAAGTGGGATTTGGAGAGATGAACACTGAAGCTTTCTTT	CASSQVGFGEMNTEAFF
TRBV5-1	NA	TRBJ1-6	NA	TGCGCCAGCAGCTTGGATCCGGGAGCGAATTCACCCCTCCACTTT	CASSLDPGANSPLHF
TRBV19	TRBD1	TRBJ2-2	NA	TGTGCCAGTAAGGACCGGACAGGGGAAGGATTTGGGGAATACACCGGGGAGCTGTTTTTT	CASKDRTGEGFGEYTGELFF
TRBV6-2/TRBV6-3	NA	TRBJ2-1	NA	TGTGCCAGCAGTCTATCTGGGTCAGGTGAGCAGTTCTTC	CASSLSGSGEQFF
TRBV29-1	NA	TRBJ1-1	NA	TGCAGCCTCGTCCGGCGGTTTGGGACCAATGAAGCTTTCTTT	CSLVRRFGTNEAFF
TRBV6-5	NA	TRBJ2-7	NA	TGTGCCAGCAGTAATCGGCGCGGGGAGACCTACGAGCAGTACTTC	CASSNRRGETYEQYF
TRBV24-1	TRBD1	TRBJ2-2	NA	TGTGCCACCAGTGGGACAGGGCGACTCACCGGGGAGCTGTTTTTT	CATSGTGRLTGELFF
TRBV11-2	NA	TRBJ2-7	NA	TGTGCCAGCAGCTTCCGGGGCTCCTACGAGCAGTACTTC	CASSFRGSYEQYF
TRBV2	NA	TRBJ1-2	NA	TGTGCCAGCAGTGATCTCAGGGCGCACTATGGCTACACCTTC	CASSDLRAHYGYTF
TRBV19	TRBD1	TRBJ2-7	NA	TGTGCCAGTAGCCTGGACAGGGGGCTCTACGAGCAGTACTTC	CASSLDRGLYEQYF
TRBV10-3	TRBD1	TRBJ2-3	NA	TGTGCCATCAGTGACCCAGCCAGGGGGCCGGGCACAGATACGCAGTATTTT	CAISDPARGPGTDTQYF
TRBV20-1	NA	TRBJ2-1	NA	TGCAGTGCTAGTTTGTGGGGGCCGTACAATGAGCAGTTCTTC	CSASLWGPYNEQFF
TRBV6-2/TRBV6-3	TRBD1	TRBJ1-6	NA	TGTGCCAGCAGCGGGACAGGGAATTTTTCACCCCTCCACTTT	CASSGTGNFSPLHF
TRBV7-9	TRBD1	TRBJ1-2	few	TGTGCCAGCAGCCCATCCGGGACAGGTTTCTATGGCTACACCTTC	CASSPSGTGFYGYTF
TRBV10-3	TRBD1	TRBJ1-2	few	TGTGCCATCAGGAGACAGGGGGCCGCAAATTCCTATGGCTACACCTTC	CAIRRQGAANSYGYTF
TRBV3-1/TRBV3-2	NA	TRBJ1-3	NA	TGTGCCAGCAGCCAAGCATCCGGGCCCTCTGGAAACACCATATATTTT	CASSQASGPSGNTIYF
TRBV10-3	NA	TRBJ2-3	NA	TGTGCCATCCAAGAAAACGTTGTGGCAGATACGCAGTATTTT	CAIQENVVADTQYF
TRBV27	TRBD1	TRBJ2-7	NA	TGTGCCAGCAGTTTATCCGGGACAGGGCCCCACGAGCAGTACTTC	CASSLSGTGPHEQYF
TRBV2	NA	TRBJ1-4	NA	TGTGCCAGTTCCGTAGACGGGGGTAATGAAAAACTGTTTTTT	CASSVDGGNEKLFF
TRBV19	NA	TRBJ1-6	NA	TGTGCCAGTAGTCTGGCCAATTCACCCCTCCACTTT	CASSLANSPLHF
TRBV3-1/TRBV3-2	NA	TRBJ2-2	NA	TGTGCCAGCAGCCAAGACGGGGGCTCAACGTATACGAACACCGGGGAGCTGTTTTTT	CASSQDGGSTYTNTGELFF
TRBV10-3	NA	TRBJ2-7	NA	TGTGCCATCAGTGAGCTTCACGAGCAGTACTTC	CAISELHEQYF
TRBV9	NA	TRBJ1-5	NA	TGTGCCAGCAGCGCCGACAGCTTCCAGCCCCAGCATTTT	CASSADSFQPQHF
TRBV7-9	NA	TRBJ2-2	NA	TGTGCCAGCAGCTCGCAGGGTCCCACCGGGGAGCTGTTTTTT	CASSSQGPTGELFF
TRBV27	NA	TRBJ2-7	NA	TGTGCCAGCGGTCCGCTGGGATACGATAATCCCTACGAGCAGTACTTC	CASGPLGYDNPYEQYF
TRBV6-2/TRBV6-3	TRBD2	TRBJ2-3	NA	TGTGCCAGCAGTTTCGGACTAGCGGGGGGAATCCGCACAGATACGCAGTATTTT	CASSFGLAGGIRTDTQYF
TRBV7-2	NA	TRBJ2-3	NA	TGTGCCAGCAGCTTAGACAGGTACACAGATACGCAGTATTTT	CASSLDRYTDTQYF
TRBV27	TRBD2	TRBJ2-7	NA	TGTGCCAGCAGTCGGCCGGGGGGTATCCTGCGGTACTTC	CASSRPGGILRYF
TRBV3-1/TRBV3-2	NA	TRBJ2-7	NA	TGTGCCAGCAGCTCGGGTGGGGGGCTCGGAGAGCAGTACTTC	CASSSGGGLGEQYF
TRBV5-6	TRBD1	TRBJ1-2	NA	TGTGCCAGCAGCTTGTCCGGGGGACAGCGTAACTATGGCTACACCTTC	CASSLSGGQRNYGYTF
TRBV3-1/TRBV3-2	NA	TRBJ1-4	once	TGTGCCAGCAGCCAAGGGGGAACGACTAATGAAAAACTGTTTTTT	CASSQGGTTNEKLFF
TRBV6-1	TRBD2	TRBJ2-1	once	TGTGCCAGCAGTCTAGGACTAGCGGGGGGCGATGAGCAGTTCTTC	CASSLGLAGGDEQFF
TRBV4-2	TRBD1	TRBJ1-5	NA	TGTGCCAGCAGCCAAGACGGACAGGGGAGTCAGCCCCAGCATTTT	CASSQDGQGSQPQHF
TRBV12-3/TRBV12-4	NA	TRBJ1-5	NA	TGTGCCAGCAGTGTTAATAGCAATCAGCCCCAGCATTTT	CASSVNSNQPQHF
TRBV18	NA	TRBJ2-7	NA	TGTGCCAGCTCACGGGACCTCTACGAGCAGTACTTC	CASSRDLYEQYF